Listed here are 25 T cell receptor beta chains from one sample, sequenced in a study of T cell responses to AZD1222 COVID-19 vaccine. Produced via immunoSEQ multiplex PCR; TCRdb's table is partial and in-frame only. The data hold more than 120,000 clones, with 85% to 90% observed a single time. The source material was peripheral blood, sampled 28 days after the second AZD1222 dose. The receptors were sampled from an adult who received the AZD1222 COVID-19 vaccine.

J is TRBJ1-3 and V is TRBV5-1; TRBD1 aligns across 7 bases. Unmatched junction bases numbered 7, after V lost 4 bases and J lost 0 bases. The germline gives CDR1 SGHRS, CDR2 YFSETQ. The length of the CDR3 is 16 residues. In nucleotides, the CDR3 is TGCGCCAGCAGCGCAGAGGGACAGCTCTCTGGAAACACCATATATTTT. Its translation is CASSAEGQLSGNTIYF.

The chain recombines TRBV19 with TRBJ1-2; tentatively, D is TRBD1 (6 bases). V lost 11 bases, J lost 4 bases, and 23 bases lay in between. The germline gives CDR1 LNHDA, CDR2 SQIVND (reference sequence). The CDR3 contains 15 residues. The CDR3 loop is CAAGGMGQRGYGYTF. CDR3 coding DNA: TGTGCCGCGGGGGGTATGGGACAACGGGGCTATGGCTACACCTTC.

V and J are TRBV27 and TRBJ1-6, with TRBD1 matching 8 bases. The CDR3 spans 14 residues. The V and J ends lost 6 bases and 7 bases, in that order; junction bases with no gene match: 5. Germline-derived CDR1 and CDR2 are MNHEY and SMNVEV (reference sequence). CDR3: CASRPGTGNSPLHF. CDR3 nucleotides: TGTGCCAGCAGACCCGGGACAGGAAATTCACCCCTCCACTTT.

This sequence joins TRBV4-1 and TRBJ2-5; perhaps TRBD1 as D (6 bases). CDR1 is MGHRA and CDR2 is YSYEKL in the germline V gene. CDR3 size: 14 residues. With 0 bases removed from V and 6 bases from J, the gap between germline ends came to 11 bases. CDR3 region: CASSQEGRGKTQYF. CDR3 nucleotides: TGCGCCAGCAGCCAAGAGGGCAGGGGAAAGACCCAGTACTTC.

The sample holds a few counts of this clone. The chain uses TRBV9 and TRBJ2-7, with D unresolved. CDR3 length: 16 amino acids. The germline V gene encodes CDR1 SGDLS and CDR2 YYNGEE. The V end lost 3 bases, the J end lost 0 bases, and 16 bases lay between the germline ends. The CDR3 region is CASSAPLRDNSYEQYF. The DNA of the CDR3 is TGTGCCAGCAGCGCACCTCTCCGTGACAACTCCTACGAGCAGTACTTC.

A single count supports this clone. Here the CDR3 reads CSVSSTGTNEKLFF. Here the CDR3 DNA reads TGCAGCGTTTCTTCGACAGGGACTAATGAAAAACTGTTTTTT. This chain connects TRBV29-1 to TRBJ1-4; the match to TRBD1 covers 7 bases. Germline V gene sequence: CDR1 SQVTM, CDR2 ANQGSEA. The CDR3 is 14 amino acids. J gave up 2 bases and V 5 bases, and 5 bases lay outside the gene matches.

The chain recombines TRBV7-7 with TRBJ2-7; no firm D call. V lost 4 bases and J lost 3, with 10 bases in between. Per the germline V gene, CDR1 is SSHAT and CDR2 is FNYEAQ (reference sequence). The CDR3 loop spans 13 amino acids. CDR3 in DNA: TGTGCCAGCAGCTCCGGCACCGGCTACGAGCAGTACTTC. Its translation is CASSSGTGYEQYF.

The chain links TRBV2 to TRBJ1-5, with D uncertain. The length of the CDR3 is 13 residues. The V end lost 6 bases, the J end lost 0 bases, and 6 bases lay between the germline ends. Germline V CDR1 and CDR2: SNHLY, FYNNEI. The CDR3 DNA follows: TGTGCCAGCAGGAGAGATAGCAATCAGCCCCAGCATTTT. As protein: CASRRDSNQPQHF.

V and J are TRBV4-1 and TRBJ2-2; the match to TRBD2 covers 9 bases. V trimming: 1 base; J trimming: 0 bases; junction bases outside the gene matches: 0. This CDR3 contains 16 residues. The germline V gene encodes CDR1 MGHRA and CDR2 YSYEKL. The CDR3 sequence is CASSQGGGANTGELFF. The CDR3 DNA reads as TGCGCCAGCAGCCAAGGCGGGGGGGCGAACACCGGGGAGCTGTTTTTT.

The chain recombines TRBV3-1 (or the pseudogene TRBV3-2) with TRBJ2-2; the D is unclear. Per germline, CDR1 LGHDT and CDR2 YNNKEL (reference sequence). The V and J ends lost 1 base and 1 base respectively, with 7 bases between them. This CDR3 spans 15 amino acids. CDR3 in DNA: TGTGCCAGCAGCCAAGCTGTAGGGAACACCGGGGAGCTGTTTTTT. Its protein product is CASSQAVGNTGELFF.

CDR3 amino acids: CASRTGDRGNEKLFF. The CDR3 DNA reads TGTGCCAGCAGAACAGGGGACCGGGGTAATGAAAAACTGTTTTTT. The chain carries TRBV6-5 and TRBJ1-4; 7 bases line up with TRBD1. The germline V gene has CDR1 MNHEY and CDR2 SVGAGI. With V trimmed by 6 bases and J by 4 bases, 8 bases remained unmatched. This CDR3 is built from 15 residues.

The rearrangement joins TRBV10-1 to TRBJ2-2, with D tentatively TRBD1 or TRBD2 (5 bases each). The CDR3 length is 15 residues. Germline assignment: CDR1 WNHNN and CDR2 SYGVQD (reference sequence). Trimming cost V 6 bases and J 2 bases, with 13 bases left between them. CDR3 sequence (DNA): TGCGCCAGCAGCGAGGGGTCGGCTAACACCGGGGAGCTGTTTTTT. This codes for CASSEGSANTGELFF.

V is TRBV10-1 and J is TRBJ2-5; a possible D gene is TRBD2 (6 bases). V gave up 5 bases and J gave up 1 base, with 8 bases separating them. There are 13 residues in the CDR3. Looked up from germline, CDR1 is WNHNN and CDR2 is SYGVQD (reference sequence). The CDR3, as DNA: TGCGCCAGCAGTTCTAGCGTCCAAGAGACCCAGTACTTC. Protein: CASSSSVQETQYF.

The rearrangement joins TRBV5-1 to TRBJ1-2; TRBD1 matches 8 bases. V lost 0 bases, J lost 7 bases, and 8 bases stayed unmatched. In germline, CDR1 is SGHRS, CDR2 YFSETQ. The length of the CDR3 is 15 residues. CDR3 in amino acids: CASSLAEGQGFGYTF. CDR3 in DNA: TGCGCCAGCAGCTTGGCTGAAGGACAGGGTTTTGGCTACACCTTC.

The V call is TRBV7-2, the J call TRBJ1-3; D is possibly TRBD1 (5 bases). Germline V gives CDR1 SGHTA, CDR2 FQGNSA. The V and J ends lost 5 bases and 0 bases respectively, with 20 bases between them. The CDR3 consists of 18 residues. The CDR3 sequence: CASSGGTWAGNSGNTIYF. In DNA, the CDR3 is TGTGCCAGCAGCGGCGGGACTTGGGCAGGCAACTCTGGAAACACCATATATTTT.

The J gene is TRBJ1-4, the V gene TRBV6-4, with D unclear. Trimming took off 4 bases at V and 3 bases at J, with 15 bases between the two ends. From germline, CDR1 is MRHNA and CDR2 SNTAGT. This CDR3 has 16 residues. The CDR3 reads CASSVLTSRPNEKLFF. CDR3 in DNA: TGTGCCAGCAGTGTCCTTACAAGTCGGCCTAATGAAAAACTGTTTTTT.

The J gene is TRBJ2-5, the V gene TRBV7-6; TRBD2 matches at 7 bases. Per the germline V gene, CDR1 is SGHVS and CDR2 is FNYEAQ. There are 14 residues in the CDR3. V trimming: 5 bases; J trimming: 4 bases; junction bases outside the gene matches: 7. As DNA, the CDR3 is TGTGCCAGCAGCCCAGAGGCTAGCGGAGAGACCCAGTACTTC. Its translation: CASSPEASGETQYF.

CDR3 residues: CASSLSSGGGNEQFF. The CDR3 DNA sequence: TGCGCCAGCAGCTTGTCATCGGGAGGAGGGAATGAGCAGTTCTTC. The V gene is TRBV5-1, the J gene TRBJ2-1; 7 nucleotides match TRBD2. Germline values: CDR1 SGHRS, CDR2 YFSETQ. Trimming took 1 base from V and 7 from J; bases not matched to a gene: 8. The CDR3 runs 15 residues.

This clone was observed once. This chain links TRBV2 with TRBJ1-6, with D tentatively TRBD1 (5 bases). Trimming took 9 bases from V and 0 from J, leaving 21 bases between them. Germline lookup yields CDR1 SNHLY and CDR2 FYNNEI. This CDR3 contains 18 residues. The CDR3 bases are TGTGCCAGTCTAACAGGTTCTTCGTGGAGCTCCTATAATTCACCCCTCCACTTT. This encodes CASLTGSSWSSYNSPLHF.

The rearrangement uses TRBV6-2 or TRBV6-3 and TRBJ2-1; TRBD2 is a possible D gene (6 bases). Deletions cut 5 bases from V and 6 bases from J, with 20 bases between. In germline, CDR1 is MNHEY, CDR2 SVGEGT. CDR3 size: 16 residues. CDR3 coding DNA: TGTGCCAGCAGTCGCGGGCTATGGAGGGAAGGCAATGAGCAGTTCTTC. This sequence encodes CASSRGLWREGNEQFF.

The chain is built from TRBV27 and TRBJ1-3, with unresolved D. CDR1 and CDR2 from the germline V gene are MNHEY and SMNVEV (reference sequence). The CDR3 is 14 amino acids. V lost 6 bases to trimming and J lost 0 bases, with 9 bases between them. The CDR3 loop is CASSPVTSGNTIYF. DNA of the CDR3: TGTGCCAGCAGCCCTGTCACCTCTGGAAACACCATATATTTT.

The chain carries TRBV5-1 and TRBJ1-1; D gene unclear. The germline CDR1 and CDR2 sequences are SGHRS and YFSETQ. Trimming stripped 2 bases from V and 5 bases from J, with 10 bases between. The CDR3 sequence is 13 residues long. The CDR3 protein is CASSFLSETEAFF. CDR3 nucleotides: TGCGCCAGCAGCTTCCTCAGTGAGACTGAAGCTTTCTTT.

This chain links TRBV9 with TRBJ2-5; 11 bases align to TRBD2. Trimming at V came to 4 bases and at J to 4 bases, leaving 0 bases not matched to a gene. There are 13 residues in the CDR3. CDR1 is SGDLS, CDR2 YYNGEE, per germline. CDR3 sequence: CASSLAGGETQYF. CDR3 nucleotides: TGTGCCAGCAGCCTAGCGGGGGGAGAGACCCAGTACTTC. The full variable domain, in which reference TRBV9 and TRBJ2-5 provide the parts outside the CDR3, is DSGVTQTPKHLITATGQRVTLRCSPRSGDLSVYWYQQSLDQGLQFLIQYYNGEERAKGNILERFSAQQFPDLHSELNLSSLELGDSALYFCASSLAGGETQYFGPGTRLLVL.

This chain joins TRBV7-9 and TRBJ1-4; maybe TRBD1 (6 bases). CDR1 and CDR2 (germline): SEHNR, FQNEAQ (reference sequence). The germline V and J ends were trimmed by 0 bases and 7 bases, with 15 bases remaining between them. The CDR3 covers 16 residues. The CDR3 loop is CASSLAAGVLGEKLFF. The CDR3 region has the DNA TGTGCCAGCAGCTTAGCAGCAGGGGTGCTAGGTGAAAAACTGTTTTTT.

This chain links TRBV3-1 (or the pseudogene TRBV3-2) with TRBJ1-2; 8 positions match TRBD1. From germline, CDR1 is LGHDT and CDR2 YNNKEL (reference sequence). V shed 1 base and J 8 bases; nucleotides not matched to a gene: 9. The CDR3 runs to 15 residues. The CDR3 DNA is TGTGCCAGCAGCCAAGGTCCGGTCGGGACAGGAGGCTACACCTTC. Amino acids: CASSQGPVGTGGYTF.